This TCR beta chain originates from a study of cytomegalovirus exposure and HLA in healthy donors. Study results and caveats: More than 15,000 TCR beta sequences were associated with HLA alleles at 0.05 false discovery rate in a later analysis. Presence/absence comparisons presumed near-even sequencing depth among donors.

The CDR3 length is 16 residues. It was with 60 Vbeta and 13 Jbeta primers that the PCR ran. Clones were sequenced by immunoSEQ multiplex PCR, and TCRdb holds only the in-frame ones, with some missing. This table holds about 150,000 clones, roughly four fifths found once. Notes on this clone: Its antigen is undetermined.

The chain recombines TRBV21-1 with TRBJ1-1. TRBV21-1 is labeled a pseudogene. Material for sequencing was PBMCs. This sequence originates from a man aged 18 to 30 in good health and CMV-seronegative. CDR3 bases: TGTGCCAGCAGCAAAGAGGAGGGGTGCAATTACACTGAAGCTTTCTTT. Translated, it gives CASSKEEGCNYTEAFF.